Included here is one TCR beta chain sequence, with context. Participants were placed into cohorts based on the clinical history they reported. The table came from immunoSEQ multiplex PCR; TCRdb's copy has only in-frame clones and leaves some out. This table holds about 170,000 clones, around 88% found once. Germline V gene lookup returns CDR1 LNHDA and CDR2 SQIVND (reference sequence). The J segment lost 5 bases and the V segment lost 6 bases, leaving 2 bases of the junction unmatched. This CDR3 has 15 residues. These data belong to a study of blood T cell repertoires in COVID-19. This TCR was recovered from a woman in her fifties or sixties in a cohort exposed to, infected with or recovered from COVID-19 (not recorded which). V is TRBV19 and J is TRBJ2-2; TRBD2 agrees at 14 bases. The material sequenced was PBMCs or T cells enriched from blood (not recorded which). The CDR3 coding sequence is TGTGCCAGTAGGGGACTAGCGGGAGTTACCGGGGAGCTGTTTTTT. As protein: CASRGLAGVTGELFF.